The rows below give T cell receptor beta chains drawn from one sample of a study of vaccination and CD4 T cells after COVID-19. Their antigens are not known. Each CDR3 protein is one row after TCRdb ran MiXCR on the PCR reads. The sample lists 20,000 to 25,000 distinct CDR3 sequences; roughly 50% were seen once. Sequenced sample: CD4+ T cells from blood, cultured in vitro. The receptors were gathered from a human donor who had recovered from COVID-19. Both conserved end residues are part of each CDR3. D genes are given only for firm matches. Some rows mark clone size as missing; the rest say once, few, many or name a class of expanded clone.

v_gene: TRBV20-1; j_gene: TRBJ2-1; d_gene: TRBD1; abundance: NA; CDR3nt: TGCAGTGCTAGAGACCCGACAGGGCTTGAGCAGTTCTTC; CDR3aa: CSARDPTGLEQFF
v_gene: TRBV30; j_gene: TRBJ1-1; d_gene: TRBD1; abundance: NA; CDR3nt: TGTGCCTGGAGCCGACAGGGAAAAAGGAACACTGAAGCTTTCTTT; CDR3aa: CAWSRQGKRNTEAFF
v_gene: TRBV7-9; j_gene: TRBJ1-2; d_gene: NA; abundance: NA; CDR3nt: TGTGCCAGCAGCTTAGGGACAGCTGTGAACTATGGCTACACCTTC; CDR3aa: CASSLGTAVNYGYTF
v_gene: TRBV6-1; j_gene: TRBJ1-2; d_gene: TRBD1; abundance: NA; CDR3nt: TGTGCCAGCATCAACACAGGGGAGAACTACTATGGCTACACCTTC; CDR3aa: CASINTGENYYGYTF
v_gene: TRBV5-1; j_gene: TRBJ2-7; d_gene: NA; abundance: NA; CDR3nt: TGCGCCAGCACCCCCCTGACCCATATTAGCTCCTACGAGCAGTACTTC; CDR3aa: CASTPLTHISSYEQYF
v_gene: TRBV27; j_gene: TRBJ1-2; d_gene: NA; abundance: NA; CDR3nt: TGTGCCAGCAGTTTTATCGGACGGGGGGTTTATGGCTACACCTTC; CDR3aa: CASSFIGRGVYGYTF
v_gene: TRBV24-1; j_gene: TRBJ2-1; d_gene: NA; abundance: NA; CDR3nt: TGTGCCACCAGTACCGGGGTAGCCGAGCGGTCCTACAATGAGCAGTTCTTC; CDR3aa: CATSTGVAERSYNEQFF
v_gene: TRBV11-2; j_gene: TRBJ2-3; d_gene: TRBD2; abundance: few; CDR3nt: TGTGCCAGCAGCTTCACTAGCGGTTACACAGATACGCAGTATTTT; CDR3aa: CASSFTSGYTDTQYF
v_gene: TRBV7-2; j_gene: TRBJ2-7; d_gene: NA; abundance: NA; CDR3nt: TGTGCCAGCAGCCCCTCGATAGGCTACGAGCAGTACTTC; CDR3aa: CASSPSIGYEQYF
v_gene: TRBV3-1; j_gene: TRBJ1-2; d_gene: NA; abundance: NA; CDR3nt: TGTGCCAGCAGCCAAGAGGGCGTGAAGAGCAGCTATGGCTACACCTTC; CDR3aa: CASSQEGVKSSYGYTF
v_gene: TRBV7-7; j_gene: TRBJ2-1; d_gene: NA; abundance: NA; CDR3nt: TGTGCTAGCAGCGCCTATCCAGCGCGTGAGCAGTTCTTC; CDR3aa: CASSAYPAREQFF
v_gene: TRBV7-3; j_gene: TRBJ2-7; d_gene: NA; abundance: NA; CDR3nt: TGTGCCAGCAGCTTAGGGCAGGGAATCTACGAGCAGTACTTC; CDR3aa: CASSLGQGIYEQYF
v_gene: TRBV10-2; j_gene: TRBJ1-1; d_gene: NA; abundance: NA; CDR3nt: TGCGCCAGCAGTGTTGCTCTGAACACTGAAGCTTTCTTT; CDR3aa: CASSVALNTEAFF
v_gene: TRBV12-5; j_gene: TRBJ2-7; d_gene: NA; abundance: NA; CDR3nt: TGTGCTAGTGGTTCGGGGACCCTCTCCTACGAGCAGTACTTC; CDR3aa: CASGSGTLSYEQYF
v_gene: TRBV12-3/TRBV12-4; j_gene: TRBJ2-2; d_gene: NA; abundance: NA; CDR3nt: TGTGCCAGCAGTTTAACCCGGACAGGGAGGGCCGGGGAGCTGTTTTTT; CDR3aa: CASSLTRTGRAGELFF
v_gene: TRBV7-2; j_gene: TRBJ2-6; d_gene: NA; abundance: NA; CDR3nt: TGTGCCAGCAGCTTATCTTCTGGGGCCAACGTCCTGACTTTC; CDR3aa: CASSLSSGANVLTF
v_gene: TRBV5-1; j_gene: TRBJ2-1; d_gene: NA; abundance: NA; CDR3nt: TGCGCCAGCAGCTTGGAAGGGCATGAGCAGTTCTTC; CDR3aa: CASSLEGHEQFF
v_gene: TRBV6-5; j_gene: TRBJ1-1; d_gene: NA; abundance: NA; CDR3nt: TGTGCCAGCAGTTACTCAACAGCAATGAACACTGAAGCTTTCTTT; CDR3aa: CASSYSTAMNTEAFF
v_gene: TRBV28; j_gene: TRBJ1-5; d_gene: NA; abundance: NA; CDR3nt: TGTGCCAGCAGTTTACAGGGCCCCATGGGCAATCAGCCCCAGCATTTT; CDR3aa: CASSLQGPMGNQPQHF
v_gene: TRBV6-1; j_gene: TRBJ2-7; d_gene: TRBD1; abundance: NA; CDR3nt: TGTGCCAGCAGCCGGACAGGGATCTACGAGCAGTACTTC; CDR3aa: CASSRTGIYEQYF
v_gene: TRBV10-3; j_gene: TRBJ1-1; d_gene: NA; abundance: NA; CDR3nt: TGTGCCATTCCGGGCAGGTTGAACACTGAAGCTTTCTTT; CDR3aa: CAIPGRLNTEAFF
v_gene: TRBV12-3/TRBV12-4; j_gene: TRBJ1-1; d_gene: TRBD1; abundance: NA; CDR3nt: TGTGCCAGCAACTTCCGGGACAGGGTACCTGAAGCTTTCTTT; CDR3aa: CASNFRDRVPEAFF
v_gene: TRBV20-1; j_gene: TRBJ2-3; d_gene: TRBD1; abundance: few; CDR3nt: TGCAGTGCTCAGCAACTACAGGGGGCGGAAGATACGCAGTATTTT; CDR3aa: CSAQQLQGAEDTQYF
v_gene: TRBV6-1; j_gene: TRBJ1-2; d_gene: NA; abundance: once; CDR3nt: TGTGCCACCACAAGGACAGACAATGGCTACACCTTC; CDR3aa: CATTRTDNGYTF
v_gene: TRBV5-1; j_gene: TRBJ1-2; d_gene: TRBD1; abundance: few; CDR3nt: TGCGCCAGCAGCTCCGGACAGGGGGCAAGTGGCTACACCTTC; CDR3aa: CASSSGQGASGYTF
v_gene: TRBV12-3/TRBV12-4; j_gene: TRBJ1-1; d_gene: NA; abundance: NA; CDR3nt: TGTGCCAGCAGTTTACCGGGAGTGAACACTGAAGCTTTCTTT; CDR3aa: CASSLPGVNTEAFF
v_gene: TRBV20-1; j_gene: TRBJ1-2; d_gene: NA; abundance: NA; CDR3nt: TGCAGTGCTAGAGATAGCCGGGGACCCTTAGGCGGCTACACCTTC; CDR3aa: CSARDSRGPLGGYTF
v_gene: TRBV19; j_gene: TRBJ1-2; d_gene: NA; abundance: few; CDR3nt: TGTGCCAGTAGTATACGGTTCGATTCGGGTAGCTACACCTTC; CDR3aa: CASSIRFDSGSYTF
v_gene: TRBV20-1; j_gene: TRBJ1-1; d_gene: NA; abundance: medium-sized; CDR3nt: TGCAGTGCTCCGCGGACGACAGTAGACACTGAAGCTTTCTTT; CDR3aa: CSAPRTTVDTEAFF
v_gene: TRBV6-1; j_gene: TRBJ1-5; d_gene: NA; abundance: NA; CDR3nt: TGTGCCAGCAGAGCCTCGGGGGGCGTAAGCAATCAGCCCCAGCATTTT; CDR3aa: CASRASGGVSNQPQHF
v_gene: TRBV5-1; j_gene: TRBJ1-1; d_gene: TRBD1; abundance: NA; CDR3nt: TGCGCCAGCAGCAACAGGGGCGGGAACACTGAAGCTTTCTTT; CDR3aa: CASSNRGGNTEAFF
v_gene: TRBV6-1; j_gene: TRBJ1-2; d_gene: NA; abundance: NA; CDR3nt: TGTGCCAGCGGCAGGAAGATCTATGGCTACACCTTC; CDR3aa: CASGRKIYGYTF
v_gene: TRBV7-2; j_gene: TRBJ2-3; d_gene: TRBD2; abundance: NA; CDR3nt: TGTGCCAGCAGCCACTCCCTAGTCAGGGGGGGACTAGCCGGAGATACGCAGTATTTT; CDR3aa: CASSHSLVRGGLAGDTQYF
v_gene: TRBV7-3; j_gene: TRBJ1-2; d_gene: TRBD1; abundance: few; CDR3nt: TGTGCCAGCAGCCAGACAAGTCCAGGGGGTTATGGCTACACCTTC; CDR3aa: CASSQTSPGGYGYTF
v_gene: TRBV20-1; j_gene: TRBJ2-3; d_gene: NA; abundance: NA; CDR3nt: TGCAGTGCTAGACAGGACGGGAGCACAGATACGCAGTATTTT; CDR3aa: CSARQDGSTDTQYF